The 29 T cell receptor beta chains listed next were all sequenced from one sample in a study of blood T cell repertoires in COVID-19. The protocol was immunoSEQ multiplex PCR, while the TCRdb copy is restricted to in-frame clones and leaves out a portion. This table has about 220,000 clones, around 82% appearing once. The sample taken for sequencing was peripheral blood. These receptors were collected from a woman aged 60-75 years with acute or convalescent COVID-19.

The CDR3 reads CASSLLLAGRTETQYF. For the CDR3, the DNA is TGTGCCAGCAGTTTATTACTAGCGGGGAGGACAGAGACCCAGTACTTC. The chain is built from TRBV28 and TRBJ2-5, with TRBD2 identical over 10 bases. With 1 base clipped from V and 4 bases from J, the junction kept 6 bases outside the gene matches. The CDR3 has 16 residues. Germline CDR1 reads MDHEN; CDR2 reads SYDVKM.

The chain employs TRBV12-3 or TRBV12-4 and TRBJ2-2; D ambiguous. CDR3 size: 13 residues. The germline V and J ends were trimmed by 4 bases and 0 bases, with 3 bases remaining between them. CDR3: CASSYSNTGELFF. CDR3 in DNA: TGTGCCAGCAGTTACTCGAACACCGGGGAGCTGTTTTTT.

The table lists this clone with a few counts. V usage is TRBV3-1 (or the pseudogene TRBV3-2) and J usage is TRBJ2-7; 9 bases agree with TRBD2. Germline V lookup: CDR1 LGHDT, CDR2 YNNKEL (reference sequence). This CDR3 region has 13 residues. V lost 1 base and J lost 5; bases outside the gene matches: 0. CDR3 sequence: CASSQGLADEQYF. In nucleotides, the CDR3 is TGTGCCAGCAGCCAAGGACTAGCGGACGAGCAGTACTTC.

This chain connects TRBV4-2 to TRBJ2-2; D is perhaps TRBD1 (6 bases). The V end lost 8 bases, the J end lost 5 bases, and 9 bases lay between the germline ends. CDR3 length equals 12 residues. Germline CDR1 reads LGHNA; CDR2 reads YNFKEQ. The CDR3 nucleotides are TGTGCCAGCGCAGGGGCGACCGGGGAGCTGTTTTTT. As protein: CASAGATGELFF.

V is TRBV5-4 and J is TRBJ1-4; D is possibly TRBD1 (6 bases). Between the trimmed V and J ends, which lost 4 bases and 4 bases, there was a span of 17 bases. This CDR3 is built from 16 residues. Germline CDR1 is SGHNT and CDR2 is YYREEE (reference sequence). CDR3 sequence reads: CASSVGIGGFNEKLFF. The DNA for the CDR3 is TGTGCCAGCAGCGTCGGGATTGGGGGCTTTAATGAAAAACTGTTTTTT. The full variable domain, completed using reference TRBV5-4 and TRBJ1-4, is ETGVTQSPTHLIKTRGQQVTLRCSSQSGHNTVSWYQQALGQGPQFIFQYYREEENGRGNFPPRFSGLQFPNYSSELNVNALELDDSALYLCASSVGIGGFNEKLFFGSGTQLSVL.

The chain carries TRBV9 and TRBJ2-2; tentative D call: TRBD2 (5 bases). V dropped 1 base and J dropped 0 bases, with 13 bases sitting between them. The CDR3 consists of 17 residues. CDR1 SGDLS and CDR2 YYNGEE come from the germline V gene. The CDR3 DNA sequence: TGTGCCAGCAGCGTACGTGGCGGGTCCACGAACACCGGGGAGCTGTTTTTT. Translating gives CASSVRGGSTNTGELFF.

This rearrangement joins TRBV5-6 to TRBJ1-2; a possible D gene is TRBD1 (6 bases). The CDR3 contains 15 residues. Deletions cut 4 bases from V and 4 bases from J, with 17 bases between. Germline V gene sequence: CDR1 SGHDT, CDR2 YYEEEE. CDR3 protein: CASSGTGSGVYGYTF. CDR3 DNA: TGTGCCAGCAGCGGAACAGGGTCAGGGGTCTATGGCTACACCTTC.

The V gene is TRBV3-1 (or the pseudogene TRBV3-2), the J gene TRBJ1-3, with D perhaps matching TRBD1 (6 bases). The CDR3 sequence is 17 residues long. Per germline, CDR1 LGHDT and CDR2 YNNKEL (reference sequence). Trimming left V 4 bases short and J 0 bases short, with 16 bases between. In DNA, the CDR3 is TGTGCCAGCAGCCCACTGGGGGGGGCGCGCTCTGGAAACACCATATATTTT. It encodes CASSPLGGARSGNTIYF.

The rearrangement joins TRBV7-9 to TRBJ2-2, with 9 bases that match TRBD1. The length of the CDR3 is 16 residues. Germline V lookup: CDR1 SEHNR, CDR2 FQNEAQ (reference sequence). The V and J ends lost 3 bases and 5 bases, in that order; junction bases with no gene match: 7. The CDR3 reads CASSFSTGGGTGELFF. In DNA, the CDR3 is TGTGCCAGCAGCTTCTCTACAGGGGGCGGTACCGGGGAGCTGTTTTTT.

This clone was seen only a few times. The CDR3 is CASSLAGQVLSYNSPLHF. CDR3 bases: TGTGCCAGCAGCTTAGCTGGCCAGGTGCTCTCCTATAATTCACCCCTCCACTTT. The chain uses TRBV7-2 and TRBJ1-6; D gene unclear. V was cut by 0 bases and J by 0 bases, with 12 bases left in between. Germline V gene data show CDR1 as SGHTA and CDR2 as FQGNSA. The CDR3 covers 18 residues.

The rearrangement uses TRBV6-1 and TRBJ1-4, with D perhaps TRBD1 (6 bases). Germline V gene lookup returns CDR1 MNHNS and CDR2 SASEGT. V gave up 3 bases and J gave up 7 bases, with 9 bases separating them. This CDR3 region has 13 residues. DNA for the CDR3: TGTGCCAGCAGTGATCAGGGGATTGAAAAACTGTTTTTT. Its protein is CASSDQGIEKLFF.

CDR3 nucleotides: TGTGCCAGCAGCAAAACAGGTCTCACTGAAGCTTTCTTT. It is translated as CASSKTGLTEAFF. This sequence joins TRBV12-3 or TRBV12-4 and TRBJ1-1, with D perhaps matching TRBD1 (5 bases). Trimming took off 6 bases at V and 4 bases at J, with 12 bases between the two ends. This CDR3 is built from 13 residues.

This clone was picked up a small number of times. V usage is TRBV6-5 and J usage is TRBJ1-6; TRBD1 might be the D (6 bases). The CDR3 has 12 residues. Germline lookup yields CDR1 MNHEY and CDR2 SVGAGI. Trimming removed 9 bases from V and 6 bases from J, with 9 bases in between. The CDR3 DNA is TGTGCCAGTGGACAGTTTAATTCACCCCTCCACTTT. Translation gives CASGQFNSPLHF.

On this clone: The junction does not match germline at one end; this may be a read error. V usage is TRBV19 and J usage is TRBJ2-1; 12 bases are shared with TRBD2. Germline V lookup: CDR1 LNHDA, CDR2 SQIVND (reference sequence). The CDR3 spans 16 residues. The CDR3 DNA reads as TGTGCCAGTAGTATAGAAAGGACTAGCGGGGTGTATGAACAGTTCTTC. This translates into CASSIERTSGVYEQFF. Together with reference TRBV19 and TRBJ2-1, the CDR3 gives the full variable domain: DGGITQSPKYLFRKEGQNVTLSCEQNLNHDAMYWYRQDPGQGLRLIYYSQIVNDFQKGDIAEGYSVSREKKESFPLTVTSAQKNPTAFYLCASSIERTSGVYEQFFGPGTRLTVL.

This clone was seen a few times. The rearrangement links TRBV14 to TRBJ2-7, with 14 nucleotides matching TRBD2. The CDR3 sequence is 17 residues long. The V gene end was trimmed by 4 bases and the J gene end by 2 bases; junction bases not matched to a gene: 7. Germline CDR1 and CDR2: SGHDN and FVKESK. The CDR3 loop reads CASSRTEGLAGAYEQYF. The CDR3 DNA is TGTGCCAGCAGCCGCACTGAGGGACTAGCGGGGGCCTACGAGCAGTACTTC.

This clone was counted a few times. The CDR3 region has the DNA TGCGCCAGCAGCGCCGGGACAGGGAGTTTAAGGGAAGCTTTCTTT. Residues: CASSAGTGSLREAFF. The chain has TRBV5-1 and TRBJ1-1; 9 bases map to TRBD1. The germline V gene has CDR1 SGHRS and CDR2 YFSETQ. Trimming removed 4 bases from V and 8 bases from J; junction bases left unmatched: 12. The CDR3 runs 15 residues.

The chain is built from TRBV13 and TRBJ2-1; TRBD2 agrees at 14 bases. This CDR3 is 15 amino acids long. From germline, CDR1 is PRHDT and CDR2 FYEKMQ (reference sequence). V was pared by 5 bases and J by 8 bases, with 5 bases of the junction left unmatched. The CDR3 loop reads CASSVTSGGDHEQFF. CDR3 sequence (DNA): TGTGCCAGCAGCGTGACTAGCGGGGGGGACCATGAGCAGTTCTTC.

V usage is TRBV6-6 and J usage is TRBJ1-3, with D maybe TRBD1 (5 bases). CDR1 and CDR2 from the germline V gene are MNHNY and SVGAGI (reference sequence). V was shortened by 6 bases and J by 4 bases, with 13 bases between the two germline ends. The CDR3 runs 14 residues. The DNA for the CDR3 is TGTGCCAGCAGCCCCAGGGTGACGGGAAACACCATATATTTT. It codes for CASSPRVTGNTIYF.

V gene TRBV27 combines with J gene TRBJ1-5; 8 bases match TRBD1. CDR3 length equals 16 residues. V trimming: 6 bases; J trimming: 8 bases; junction bases outside the gene matches: 15. Germline V gene data show CDR1 as MNHEY and CDR2 as SMNVEV (reference sequence). The CDR3 region has the DNA TGTGCCAGCAGACCCCTAACGGGACAGGCGGCTGAGCCCCAGCATTTT. Translation gives CASRPLTGQAAEPQHF.

This clone appeared a few times. This sequence joins TRBV30 and TRBJ1-6; 10 bases fit TRBD1. V lost 2 bases and J lost 6; bases outside the gene matches: 10. The CDR3 totals 17 residues. The germline V gene encodes CDR1 GTSNPN and CDR2 SVGIG (reference sequence). The CDR3 here is CAWSTWTGGRSNSPLHF. CDR3 coding DNA: TGTGCCTGGAGTACCTGGACAGGGGGTCGTAGTAATTCACCCCTCCACTTT.

This chain uses TRBV2 with TRBJ2-4; 8 nucleotides agree with TRBD1. J was trimmed by 1 base and V by 4 bases; bases with no gene match: 9. CDR3 length equals 17 residues. The germline V gene has CDR1 SNHLY and CDR2 FYNNEI. CDR3 DNA: TGTGCCAGCAGTGGTATCTCCCGGACAGGGGCCAAAAACATTCAGTACTTC. Translating it yields CASSGISRTGAKNIQYF. The complete variable domain, with remaining parts taken from reference TRBV2 and TRBJ2-4, reads EPEVTQTPSHQVTQMGQEVILRCVPISNHLYFYWYRQILGQKVEFLVSFYNNEISEKSEIFDDQFSVERPDGSNFTLKIRSTKLEDSAMYFCASSGISRTGAKNIQYFGAGTRLSVL.

J is TRBJ2-7 and V is TRBV2, with 9 bases that match TRBD1. V gave up 4 bases and J gave up 4 bases; unmatched junction bases: 5. The CDR3 has 14 amino acids. Germline V gene data show CDR1 as SNHLY and CDR2 as FYNNEI. CDR3 in amino acids: CASSVQGARYEQYF. The CDR3 region has the DNA TGTGCCAGCAGTGTACAGGGGGCGCGGTACGAGCAGTACTTC.

This chain uses TRBV18 with TRBJ2-7; perhaps TRBD2 as D (5 bases). In germline, CDR1 is KGHSH, CDR2 LQKENI. The CDR3 length is 14 residues. Deletions cut 0 bases from V and 7 bases from J, with 13 bases between. The CDR3 nucleotides read TGTGCCAGCTCACCACCCGTGCATGCGGGTGAGCAGTACTTC. Encoded protein: CASSPPVHAGEQYF.

The gene calls are TRBV6-5 and TRBJ1-1; no definite D call. The CDR3 is 14 residues long. Germline V CDR1 and CDR2: MNHEY, SVGAGI. Trimming shortened V by 2 bases and J by 1 base, and 8 bases separated the two germline ends. The CDR3 sequence is CASSYTATNTEAFF. CDR3 DNA: TGTGCCAGCAGTTACACAGCCACGAACACTGAAGCTTTCTTT.

The V call is TRBV7-3, the J call TRBJ2-2, with D perhaps matching TRBD1 (5 bases). Germline CDR1 SGHTA, CDR2 FQGTGA. The CDR3 loop spans 14 amino acids. V gave up 3 bases and J gave up 6 bases, with 11 bases separating them. CDR3 in amino acids: CASSLQGSAGELFF. The CDR3 DNA is TGTGCCAGCAGCTTGCAGGGATCCGCCGGGGAGCTGTTTTTT.

The V and J genes are TRBV6-5 and TRBJ2-7; tentatively, D is TRBD1 (6 bases). The ends were cut back, 7 bases at V and 7 bases at J, with 14 bases in the middle. This CDR3 spans 12 amino acids. Germline V gene sequence: CDR1 MNHEY, CDR2 SVGAGI. The CDR3 DNA is TGTGCCAGCATCACAGGGTTTGGGGAGCAGTACTTC. Translating it yields CASITGFGEQYF.

The chain links TRBV6-5 to TRBJ2-3, with D possibly being TRBD1 (6 bases). Deletions cut 6 bases from V and 7 bases from J, with 11 bases between. The CDR3 is 12 residues long. Per germline, CDR1 MNHEY and CDR2 SVGAGI. This CDR3 is CASSRGMNTQYF. In nucleotides, the CDR3 is TGTGCCAGCAGCAGGGGAATGAATACGCAGTATTTT.

The J gene is TRBJ2-7, the V gene TRBV7-9; possible D gene TRBD2, 7 bases. Germline V gene lookup returns CDR1 SEHNR and CDR2 FQNEAQ (reference sequence). Trimming pared 1 base from V and 3 bases from J, leaving 19 bases between. The length of the CDR3 is 17 residues. The CDR3 region is CASSLGAVGGTYYEQYF. The CDR3 nucleotides are TGTGCCAGCAGCTTAGGGGCCGTCGGGGGGACATACTACGAGCAGTACTTC.

CDR3: CASSPRTSGVYNEQFF. CDR3 sequence (DNA): TGTGCCAGCAGCCCCCGAACTAGCGGCGTATACAATGAGCAGTTCTTC. The chain links TRBV7-9 to TRBJ2-1; 8 bases match TRBD2. Germline V lookup: CDR1 SEHNR, CDR2 FQNEAQ (reference sequence). J gave up 4 bases and V 5 bases, and 10 bases lay outside the gene matches. The CDR3 runs 16 residues.